In its sample, the clone carrying this T cell receptor beta chain was seen a few times. A read error may account for a junction end that differs from germline. Thyroid ultrasound, orbital computed tomography, clinical symptoms, and serum thyroxine and TRAb underpinned diagnoses. This CDR3 comprises 13 residues. The germline gives CDR1 WNHNN, CDR2 SYGVQD (reference sequence). The data belong to a study of T cells in Graves' hyperthyroidism and ophthalmopathy. Overall study: Peripheral blood was collected at initial diagnosis, before any treatment.

Authors of the study amplified TCR beta CDR3 regions from RNA transcripts. HTBI primers were used for first-round RT-PCR of the TCR CDR3. TCRdb redid the calling of the multiplex PCR reads with MiXCR, one entry per CDR3 protein. The sample lists fewer than 110,000 distinct CDR3 sequences; about 15% were seen once. The clonotype comes from a woman aged 50 to 65 with Graves' hyperthyroidism. Sequencing used blood. V gene TRBV10-1 combines with J gene TRBJ2-1; D is perhaps TRBD1 (5 bases). The CDR3: CASSETGYNEQSF. CDR3 DNA: TGCGCCAGCAGCGAAACAGGTTACAATGAGCAGTCCTTC.